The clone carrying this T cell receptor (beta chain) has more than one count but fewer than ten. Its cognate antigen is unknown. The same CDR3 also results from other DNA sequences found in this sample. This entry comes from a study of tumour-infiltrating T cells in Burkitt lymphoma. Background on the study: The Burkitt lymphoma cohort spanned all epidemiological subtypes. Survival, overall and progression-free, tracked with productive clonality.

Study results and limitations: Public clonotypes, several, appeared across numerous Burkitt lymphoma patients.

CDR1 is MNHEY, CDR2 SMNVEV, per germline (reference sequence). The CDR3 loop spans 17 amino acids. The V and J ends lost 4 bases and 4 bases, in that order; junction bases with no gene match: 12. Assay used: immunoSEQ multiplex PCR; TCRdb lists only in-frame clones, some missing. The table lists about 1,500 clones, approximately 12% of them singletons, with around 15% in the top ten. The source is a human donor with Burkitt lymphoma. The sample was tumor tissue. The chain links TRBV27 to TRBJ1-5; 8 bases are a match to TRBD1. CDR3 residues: CASSSRTGQISNQPQHF. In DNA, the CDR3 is TGTGCCAGCAGTTCACGGACAGGGCAAATAAGTAATCAGCCCCAGCATTTT.